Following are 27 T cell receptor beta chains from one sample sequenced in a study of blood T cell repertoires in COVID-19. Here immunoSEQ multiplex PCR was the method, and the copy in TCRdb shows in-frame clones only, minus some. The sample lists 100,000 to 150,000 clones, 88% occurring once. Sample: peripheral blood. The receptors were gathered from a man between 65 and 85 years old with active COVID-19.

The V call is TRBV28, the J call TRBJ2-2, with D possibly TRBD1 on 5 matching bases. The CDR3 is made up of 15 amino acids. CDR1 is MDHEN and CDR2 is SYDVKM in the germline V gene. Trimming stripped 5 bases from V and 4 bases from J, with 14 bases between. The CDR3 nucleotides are TGTGCCAGCAGTATGGGCCCAGGGCTCACCGGGGAGCTGTTTTTT. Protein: CASSMGPGLTGELFF.

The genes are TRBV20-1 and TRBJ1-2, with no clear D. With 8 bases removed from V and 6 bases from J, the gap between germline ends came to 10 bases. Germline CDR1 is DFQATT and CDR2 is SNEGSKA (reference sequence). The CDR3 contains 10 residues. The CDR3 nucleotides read TGCAGTCCCTCCGGGAATGGCTACACCTTC. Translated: CSPSGNGYTF.

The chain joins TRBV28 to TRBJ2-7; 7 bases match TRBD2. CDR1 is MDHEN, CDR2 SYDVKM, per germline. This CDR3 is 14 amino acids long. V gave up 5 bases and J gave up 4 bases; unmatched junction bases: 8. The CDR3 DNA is TGTGCCAGCAGTCCCCGCGGGAGAAGATACGAGCAGTACTTC. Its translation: CASSPRGRRYEQYF.

The CDR3 nucleotides are TGCAGTGCTAGTTCGGGGGCCTACGAGCAGTACTTC. Translating it yields CSASSGAYEQYF. J is TRBJ2-7 and V is TRBV20-1, with a possible D match to TRBD2 (6 bases). Trimming took off 3 bases at V and 2 bases at J, with 8 bases between the two ends. The CDR3 runs to 12 residues. The germline gives CDR1 DFQATT, CDR2 SNEGSKA (reference sequence).

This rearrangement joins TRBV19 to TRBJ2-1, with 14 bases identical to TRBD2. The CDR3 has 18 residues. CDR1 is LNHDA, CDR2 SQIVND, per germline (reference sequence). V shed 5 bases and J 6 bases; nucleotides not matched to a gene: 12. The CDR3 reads CASSSRTSGGSRRNEQFF. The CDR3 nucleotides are TGTGCCAGTAGTTCCCGGACTAGCGGGGGGTCCCGCCGCAATGAGCAGTTCTTC.

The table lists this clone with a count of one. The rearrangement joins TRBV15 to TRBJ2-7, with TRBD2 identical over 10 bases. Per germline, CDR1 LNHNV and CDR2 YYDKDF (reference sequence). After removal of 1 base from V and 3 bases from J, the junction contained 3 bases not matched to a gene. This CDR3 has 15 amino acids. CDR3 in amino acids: CATSRGSSGSYEQYF. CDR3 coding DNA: TGTGCCACCAGCAGAGGTTCTAGCGGGAGCTACGAGCAGTACTTC.

In nucleotides, the CDR3 is TGTGCCAGCAGCTTCTCAAGGGGGCGGGGCTACACCTTC. It yields the protein CASSFSRGRGYTF. This chain links TRBV7-2 with TRBJ1-2; 7 bases match TRBD1. The V segment lost 3 bases and the J segment 8 bases; nucleotides outside the gene matches: 6. Germline values: CDR1 SGHTA, CDR2 FQGNSA. This CDR3 contains 13 residues.

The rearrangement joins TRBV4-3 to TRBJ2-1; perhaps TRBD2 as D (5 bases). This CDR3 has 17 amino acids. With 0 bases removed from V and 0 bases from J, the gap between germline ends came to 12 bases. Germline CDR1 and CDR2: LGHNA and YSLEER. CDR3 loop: CASSQDLWRSSYNEQFF. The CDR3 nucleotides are TGCGCCAGCAGCCAAGATTTGTGGAGGAGCTCCTACAATGAGCAGTTCTTC.

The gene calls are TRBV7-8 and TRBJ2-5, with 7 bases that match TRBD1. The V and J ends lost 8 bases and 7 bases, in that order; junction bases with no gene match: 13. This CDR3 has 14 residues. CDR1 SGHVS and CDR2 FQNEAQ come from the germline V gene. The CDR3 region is CASGTQGRIRTQYF. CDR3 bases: TGTGCCAGCGGAACACAGGGGAGAATACGGACCCAGTACTTC.

DNA of the CDR3: TGTGCCAGCAGCTACAGACAGCGCTCCTACGAGCAGTACTTC. It encodes CASSYRQRSYEQYF. The genes are TRBV13 and TRBJ2-7, with D possibly TRBD1 on 5 matching bases. Germline CDR1 is PRHDT and CDR2 is FYEKMQ (reference sequence). This CDR3 has 14 residues. Between the trimmed V and J ends, which lost 4 bases and 0 bases, there was a span of 10 bases.

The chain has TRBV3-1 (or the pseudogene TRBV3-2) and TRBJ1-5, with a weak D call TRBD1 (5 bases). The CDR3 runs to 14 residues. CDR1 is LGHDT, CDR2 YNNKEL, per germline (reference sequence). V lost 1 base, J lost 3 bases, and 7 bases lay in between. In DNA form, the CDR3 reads TGTGCCAGCAGCCAAGCGACAGACAATCAGCCCCAGCATTTT. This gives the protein CASSQATDNQPQHF.

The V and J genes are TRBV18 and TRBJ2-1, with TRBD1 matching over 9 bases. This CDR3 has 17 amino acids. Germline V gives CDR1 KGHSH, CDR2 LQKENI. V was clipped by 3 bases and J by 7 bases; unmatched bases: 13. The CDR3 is CASSPAMWGQGQNEQFF. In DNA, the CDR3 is TGTGCCAGCTCACCGGCAATGTGGGGACAGGGTCAGAATGAGCAGTTCTTC.

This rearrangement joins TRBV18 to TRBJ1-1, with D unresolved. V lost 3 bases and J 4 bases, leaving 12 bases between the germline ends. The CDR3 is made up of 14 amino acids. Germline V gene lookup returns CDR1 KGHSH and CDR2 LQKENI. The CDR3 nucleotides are TGTGCCAGCTCACCCGGGGATACTGGCACTGAAGCTTTCTTT. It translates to CASSPGDTGTEAFF. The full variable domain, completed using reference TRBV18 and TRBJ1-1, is NAGVMQNPRHLVRRRGQEARLRCSPMKGHSHVYWYRQLPEEGLKFMVYLQKENIIDESGMPKERFSAEFPKEGPSILRIQQVVRGDSAAYFCASSPGDTGTEAFFGQGTRLTVV.

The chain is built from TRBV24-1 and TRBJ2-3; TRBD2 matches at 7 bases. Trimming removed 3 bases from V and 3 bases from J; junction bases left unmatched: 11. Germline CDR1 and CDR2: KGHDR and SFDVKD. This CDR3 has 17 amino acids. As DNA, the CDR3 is TGTGCCACCAGTGATACCTTACTAGCGCTAGGTACAGATACGCAGTATTTT. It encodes CATSDTLLALGTDTQYF.

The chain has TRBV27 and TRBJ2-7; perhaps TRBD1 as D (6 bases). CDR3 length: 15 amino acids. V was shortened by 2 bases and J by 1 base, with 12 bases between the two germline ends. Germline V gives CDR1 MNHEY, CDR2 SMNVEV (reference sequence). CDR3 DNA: TGTGCCAGCAGTTTAGAGGCAGGGGCTTCCTACGAGCAGTACTTC. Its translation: CASSLEAGASYEQYF.

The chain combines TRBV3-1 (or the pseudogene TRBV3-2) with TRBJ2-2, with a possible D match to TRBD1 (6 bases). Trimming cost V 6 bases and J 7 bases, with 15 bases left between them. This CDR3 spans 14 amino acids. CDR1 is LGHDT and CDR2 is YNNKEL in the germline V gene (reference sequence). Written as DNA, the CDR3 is TGTGCCAGCAGACTACAGGGAAGTGGCGGGGAGCTGTTTTTT. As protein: CASRLQGSGGELFF.

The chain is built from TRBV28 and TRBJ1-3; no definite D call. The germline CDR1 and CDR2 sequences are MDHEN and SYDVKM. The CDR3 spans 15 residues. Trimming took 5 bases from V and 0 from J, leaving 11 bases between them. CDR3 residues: CASSTGGSSGNTIYF. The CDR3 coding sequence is TGTGCCAGCAGTACCGGTGGTTCCTCTGGAAACACCATATATTTT.

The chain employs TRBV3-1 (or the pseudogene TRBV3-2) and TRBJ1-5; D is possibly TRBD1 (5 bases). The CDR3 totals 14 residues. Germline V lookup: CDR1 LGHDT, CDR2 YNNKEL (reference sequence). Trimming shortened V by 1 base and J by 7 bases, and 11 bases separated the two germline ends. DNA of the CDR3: TGTGCCAGCAGCCAAGGCCGGGGGGTCCAGCCCCAGCATTTT. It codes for CASSQGRGVQPQHF.

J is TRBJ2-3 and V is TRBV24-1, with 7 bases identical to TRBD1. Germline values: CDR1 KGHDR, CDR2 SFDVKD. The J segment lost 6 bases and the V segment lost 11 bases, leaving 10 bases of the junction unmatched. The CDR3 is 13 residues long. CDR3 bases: TGTGCCATCAGAGACAGGGTCCGGGATACGCAGTATTTT. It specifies CAIRDRVRDTQYF.

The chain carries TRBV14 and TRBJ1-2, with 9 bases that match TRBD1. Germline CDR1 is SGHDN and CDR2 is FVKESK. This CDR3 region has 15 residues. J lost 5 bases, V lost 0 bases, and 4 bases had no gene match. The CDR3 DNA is TGTGCCAGCAGCCAAGAAAGGACAGGGGTTTATGGCTACACCTTC. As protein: CASSQERTGVYGYTF. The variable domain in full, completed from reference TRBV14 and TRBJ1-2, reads EAGVTQFPSHSVIEKGQTVTLRCDPISGHDNLYWYRRVMGKEIKFLLHFVKESKQDESGMPNNRFLAERTGGTYSTLKVQPAELEDSGVYFCASSQERTGVYGYTFGSGTRLTVV.

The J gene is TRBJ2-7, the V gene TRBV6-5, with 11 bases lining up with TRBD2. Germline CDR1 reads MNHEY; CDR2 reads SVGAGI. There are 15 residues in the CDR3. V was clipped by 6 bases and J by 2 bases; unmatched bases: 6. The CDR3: CASRAGTSGTYEQYF. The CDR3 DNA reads TGTGCCAGCAGGGCCGGGACTAGCGGAACCTACGAGCAGTACTTC.

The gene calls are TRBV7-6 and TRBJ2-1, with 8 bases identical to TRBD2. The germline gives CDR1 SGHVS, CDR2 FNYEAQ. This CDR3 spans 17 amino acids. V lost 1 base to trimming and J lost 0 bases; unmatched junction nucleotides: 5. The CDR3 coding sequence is TGTGCCAGCAGCTTAGGCGGAGCGGGGGCCTCCTACAATGAGCAGTTCTTC. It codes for CASSLGGAGASYNEQFF.

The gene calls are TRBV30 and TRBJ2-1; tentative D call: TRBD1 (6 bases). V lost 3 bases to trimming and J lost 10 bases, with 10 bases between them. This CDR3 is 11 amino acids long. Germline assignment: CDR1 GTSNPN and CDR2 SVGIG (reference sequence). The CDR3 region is CAWSLQGEQFF. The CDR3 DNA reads TGTGCCTGGAGCCTTCAGGGGGAGCAGTTCTTC.

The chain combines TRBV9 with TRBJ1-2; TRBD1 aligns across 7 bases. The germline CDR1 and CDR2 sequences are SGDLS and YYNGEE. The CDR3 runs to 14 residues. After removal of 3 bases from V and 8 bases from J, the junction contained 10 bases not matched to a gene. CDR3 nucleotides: TGTGCCAGCAGCGCAGAGACAGGGAATTACGGCTACACCTTC. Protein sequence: CASSAETGNYGYTF.

CDR3 residues: CASSEVNQGGNQPQHF. The CDR3, as DNA: TGTGCCAGCAGTGAAGTTAACCAGGGCGGCAATCAGCCCCAGCATTTT. The chain carries TRBV6-1 and TRBJ1-5, with TRBD1 as a possible D gene (5 bases). V lost 1 base, J lost 2 bases, and 12 bases lay in between. In germline, CDR1 is MNHNS, CDR2 SASEGT. There are 16 residues in the CDR3.

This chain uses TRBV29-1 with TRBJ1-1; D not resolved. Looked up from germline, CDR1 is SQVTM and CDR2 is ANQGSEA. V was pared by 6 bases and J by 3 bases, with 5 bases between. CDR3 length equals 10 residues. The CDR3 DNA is TGCAGCGTCGCGGACACTGAAGCTTTCTTT. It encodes CSVADTEAFF.

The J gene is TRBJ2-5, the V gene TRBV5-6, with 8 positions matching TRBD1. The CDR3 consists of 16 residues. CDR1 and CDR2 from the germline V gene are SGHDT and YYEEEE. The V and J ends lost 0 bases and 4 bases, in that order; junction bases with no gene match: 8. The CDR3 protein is CASSLVSTGAGETQYF. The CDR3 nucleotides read TGTGCCAGCAGCTTGGTTTCGACAGGGGCGGGAGAGACCCAGTACTTC. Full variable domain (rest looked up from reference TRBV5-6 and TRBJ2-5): DAGVTQSPTHLIKTRGQQVTLRCSPKSGHDTVSWYQQALGQGPQFIFQYYEEEERQRGNFPDRFSGHQFPNYSSELNVNALLLGDSALYLCASSLVSTGAGETQYFGPGTRLLVL.